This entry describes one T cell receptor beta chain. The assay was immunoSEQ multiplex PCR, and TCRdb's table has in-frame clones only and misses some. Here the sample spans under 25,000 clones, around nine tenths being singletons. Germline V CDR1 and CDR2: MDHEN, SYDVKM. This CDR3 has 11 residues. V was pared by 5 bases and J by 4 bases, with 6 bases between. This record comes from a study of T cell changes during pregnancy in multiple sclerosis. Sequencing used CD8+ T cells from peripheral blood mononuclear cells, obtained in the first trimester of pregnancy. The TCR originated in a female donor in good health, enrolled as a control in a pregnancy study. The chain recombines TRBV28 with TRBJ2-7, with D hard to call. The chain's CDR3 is CASSTYYEQYF. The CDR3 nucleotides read TGTGCCAGCAGTACATATTACGAGCAGTACTTC.